This T cell receptor beta chain emerged from a study of cytomegalovirus exposure and HLA in healthy donors. As for the study in general: From about 180 million T cells, an earlier analysis saw 120 million or so unique TCR beta sequences.

V lost 6 bases and J lost 1, with 6 bases in between. The length of the CDR3 is 13 residues. Per germline, CDR1 MNHEY and CDR2 SVGAGI. PCR primers comprised 60 Vbeta and 13 Jbeta primers. Assay: immunoSEQ multiplex PCR; the TCRdb copy retains only in-frame clones and omits some. The data contain over 85,000 clones, approximately 79% of them seen just once; the ten biggest clones take up about 3.8%. The V and J genes are TRBV6-5 and TRBJ2-2; D gene ambiguous. Sequenced material: PBMCs. This clonotype was obtained from a woman between 40 and 50 years old in good health and CMV-seronegative. CDR3 nucleotides: TGTGCCAGCAGGGAGTTGAACACCGGGGAGCTGTTTTTT. Encoded protein: CASRELNTGELFF.